The clone carrying this T cell receptor (beta chain) was recorded only once. The antigen is unknown. The data were obtained in a study of Ad26.COV2.S vaccination and SARS-CoV-2 variants. Study context: Ad26.COV2.S shots went into the muscle once or twice, 56 days apart.

Using immunoSEQ multiplex PCR, the repertoire was profiled, and TCRdb retains in-frame clones only, with some absent. The profile shows 350,000 to 500,000 clones, 85% to 90% of them singletons. Treatment of the sample: 19 received Ad26.COV2.S at low or high dose, single or two shots; 5 received placebo; per-sample allocation not given. Samples were taken on day 63 after the first vaccine or placebo injection. General study results and limits: Vaccine and placebo recipients had similar non-spike TCR breadth.

The sequence derives from a person aged 18-65 years who received the Ad26.COV2.S COVID-19 vaccine or a placebo. The input for sequencing was peripheral blood, taken in a trial of Ad26.COV2.S vaccine versus placebo.

The CDR3 protein is CASSLTVSGELFF. The DNA for the CDR3 is TGTGCCAGCAGCTTAACGGTCTCCGGGGAGCTGTTTTTT. V and J are TRBV7-2 and TRBJ2-2, with D uncertain. Germline CDR1 and CDR2: SGHTA and FQGNSA. This CDR3 is built from 13 residues. V lost 2 bases and J lost 6, with 7 bases in between.